This T cell receptor (beta chain) is drawn from a study of OX40 agonist ivuxolimab in advanced cancers. About the study: Patients received the agonistic anti-OX40 (CD134) antibody ivuxolimab.

Baseline was the first blood sampling point, followed by cycle 4 day 1 and cycle 7 day 1. The CDR3 is made up of 14 amino acids. The germline gives CDR1 SGHTA, CDR2 FQGNSA. V lost 2 bases to trimming and J lost 0 bases, with 8 bases between them. TCRdb's table, derived via immunoSEQ multiplex PCR, lists solely in-frame clones and lacks some. The repertoire holds about 83,000 clones, with approximately 84% as singletons. The starting material was CD4+ or CD8+ T cells sorted from blood, obtained in a trial of the OX40 agonist ivuxolimab. This sequence joins TRBV7-2 and TRBJ2-7, with D tentatively TRBD1 or TRBD2 (5 bases each). The TCR was taken from an adult with an advanced solid tumor such as melanoma, head and neck, liver or kidney cancer. The DNA for the CDR3 is TGTGCCAGCAGCTTATGGGACGGCTCCTACGAGCAGTACTTC. As protein: CASSLWDGSYEQYF.